Following are 27 T cell receptor beta chains from one sample sequenced in a study of blood T cell repertoires in COVID-19. The table came from immunoSEQ multiplex PCR; TCRdb's copy has only in-frame clones and leaves some out. The sample records almost 200,000 clones, about 89% being singletons. Sequences were obtained from PBMCs or T cells enriched from blood (not recorded which). The receptors stem from a young woman who had recovered from COVID-19.

The genes are TRBV4-1 and TRBJ1-1; 7 bases are shared with TRBD1. V lost 2 bases to trimming and J lost 4 bases; unmatched junction nucleotides: 19. Germline loops: CDR1 MGHRA, CDR2 YSYEKL. This CDR3 is 19 amino acids long. The CDR3 nucleotides are TGCGCCAGCAGCCAACAGCGAGGAGGGGGCGTATTTTGGGGCACTGAAGCTTTCTTT. The encoded protein is CASSQQRGGGVFWGTEAFF.

V gene TRBV7-9 combines with J gene TRBJ1-4; TRBD1 matches at 8 bases. The trim removed 3 bases at V and 8 bases at J, leaving 8 bases unmatched. The CDR3 is 15 residues long. Germline lookup yields CDR1 SEHNR and CDR2 FQNEAQ (reference sequence). The CDR3 protein is CASSLATGEGEKLFF. DNA of the CDR3: TGTGCCAGCAGCTTGGCGACAGGGGAGGGCGAAAAACTGTTTTTT.

This chain connects TRBV10-3 to TRBJ2-3; D is perhaps TRBD2 (6 bases). The CDR3 runs to 14 residues. CDR1 is ENHRY, CDR2 SYGVKD, per germline. The V end lost 6 bases, the J end lost 2 bases, and 12 bases lay between the germline ends. DNA for the CDR3: TGTGCCATCAGGGGGGGTAAGCTCACAGATACGCAGTATTTT. Translating it yields CAIRGGKLTDTQYF.

This clone turned up a few times. The chain combines TRBV7-2 with TRBJ2-2; 7 bases fit TRBD1. The CDR3 covers 14 residues. V lost 7 bases, J lost 4 bases, and 6 bases stayed unmatched. Per the germline V gene, CDR1 is SGHTA and CDR2 is FQGNSA. The CDR3 protein is CASKQGSSTGELFF. The CDR3 DNA sequence: TGTGCCAGCAAACAGGGGTCTTCCACCGGGGAGCTGTTTTTT.

The chain joins TRBV24-1 to TRBJ2-3; 7 nucleotides match TRBD2. The V gene's germline CDR1 is KGHDR and CDR2 SFDVKD. V shed 10 bases and J 0 bases; nucleotides not matched to a gene: 6. The CDR3 covers 14 residues. The DNA of the CDR3 is TGTGCCACGGGGACTATCCATAGCACAGATACGCAGTATTTT. Amino acids: CATGTIHSTDTQYF.

The V and J genes are TRBV7-9 and TRBJ2-2, with 7 bases aligning to TRBD1. The V segment lost 2 bases and the J segment 0 bases; nucleotides outside the gene matches: 9. The CDR3 sequence is 18 residues long. CDR1 and CDR2 (germline): SEHNR, FQNEAQ (reference sequence). CDR3 in amino acids: CASSLSIPGQPNTGELFF. The CDR3 DNA reads as TGTGCCAGCAGCTTATCAATACCGGGACAGCCGAACACCGGGGAGCTGTTTTTT.

The chain is built from TRBV7-2 and TRBJ2-7, with TRBD1 matching 8 bases. The CDR3 consists of 15 residues. Germline CDR1 and CDR2: SGHTA and FQGNSA. The J segment lost 2 bases and the V segment lost 7 bases, leaving 10 bases of the junction unmatched. The CDR3: CASTLNPGQAYEQYF. In nucleotides, the CDR3 is TGTGCCAGCACCCTAAACCCGGGACAGGCCTACGAGCAGTACTTC.

The J gene is TRBJ2-1, the V gene TRBV14, with D possibly TRBD2 on 6 matching bases. V lost 1 base, J lost 6 bases, and 16 bases lay in between. CDR1 is SGHDN, CDR2 FVKESK, per germline. This CDR3 comprises 16 residues. The CDR3 nucleotides are TGTGCCAGCAGCCAAGGAGGCAGGACTACCACCAATGAGCAGTTCTTC. This encodes CASSQGGRTTTNEQFF.

This clone was recorded a few times. J is TRBJ1-2 and V is TRBV10-3; the match to TRBD1 covers 7 bases. The CDR3 is 14 amino acids. Germline V CDR1 and CDR2: ENHRY, SYGVKD. The junction had 7 bases not matched to a gene; V was cut back by 0 bases and J by 9 bases. The CDR3 nucleotides read TGTGCCATCAGTGAGTCGGGACAGAAAAGGAGCTACACCTTC. Protein sequence: CAISESGQKRSYTF.

The rearrangement links TRBV30 to TRBJ1-2, with 8 bases identical to TRBD1. This CDR3 region has 16 residues. After removal of 1 base from V and 2 bases from J, the junction contained 9 bases not matched to a gene. Per the germline V gene, CDR1 is GTSNPN and CDR2 is SVGIG (reference sequence). This CDR3 is CAWSGSGTGINYGYTF. The CDR3 nucleotides are TGTGCCTGGAGTGGCTCCGGGACAGGAATAAACTATGGCTACACCTTC. Drawing the rest from reference TRBV30 and TRBJ1-2, the complete variable domain is SQTIHQWPATLVQPVGSPLSLECTVEGTSNPNLYWYRQAAGRGLQLLFYSVGIGQISSEVPQNLSASRPQDRQFILSSKKLLLSDSGFYLCAWSGSGTGINYGYTFGSGTRLTVV.

This clone turned up a few times. V and J are TRBV24-1 and TRBJ1-5; unclear D gene. The V end was cut by 9 bases, the J end by 5 bases, with 13 bases between. Germline V CDR1 and CDR2: KGHDR, SFDVKD. The CDR3 totals 13 residues. The chain's CDR3 is CATSLPGDQPQHF. CDR3 sequence (DNA): TGTGCCACCTCCCTACCGGGAGATCAGCCCCAGCATTTT.

This chain joins TRBV19 and TRBJ2-7; 10 nucleotides align to TRBD1. Germline V CDR1 and CDR2: LNHDA, SQIVND (reference sequence). The CDR3 has 15 residues. Unmatched junction bases numbered 12, after V lost 8 bases and J lost 5 bases. In nucleotides, the CDR3 is TGTGCCAGTGACCCCGGGACAGGGGAGTCCCACGAGCAGTACTTC. Translation: CASDPGTGESHEQYF.

This chain joins TRBV3-1 (or the pseudogene TRBV3-2) and TRBJ1-1; no clear D. This CDR3 spans 13 amino acids. Germline-derived CDR1 and CDR2 are LGHDT and YNNKEL (reference sequence). The V end was cut by 1 base, the J end by 0 bases, with 3 bases between. The CDR3 loop is CASSQAMNTEAFF. The CDR3 DNA follows: TGTGCCAGCAGCCAAGCCATGAACACTGAAGCTTTCTTT.

This clone was recorded only once. This chain connects TRBV7-8 to TRBJ2-1, with TRBD1 matching 9 bases. The CDR3 is made up of 17 amino acids. After removal of 1 base from V and 3 bases from J, the junction contained 7 bases not matched to a gene. The germline V gene has CDR1 SGHVS and CDR2 FQNEAQ. The CDR3 loop reads CASSLGVQGAFYNEQFF. CDR3 DNA: TGTGCCAGCAGCTTAGGTGTACAGGGGGCTTTCTACAATGAGCAGTTCTTC. Drawing the rest from reference TRBV7-8 and TRBJ2-1, the complete variable domain is GAGVSQSPRYKVAKRGQDVALRCDPISGHVSLFWYQQALGQGPEFLTYFQNEAQLDKSGLPSDRFFAERPEGSVSTLKIQRTQQEDSAVYLCASSLGVQGAFYNEQFFGPGTRLTVL.

The rearrangement joins TRBV21-1 to TRBJ2-2; the D call of TRBD1 is as the table states it, not checked on the DNA. TRBV21-1 is tagged as a pseudogene. This CDR3 spans 16 amino acids. CDR3 loop: CASSQRQGAPTGELFF. CDR3 DNA: TGTGCCAGCAGCCAGAGACAGGGGGCGCCCACCGGGGAGCTGTTTTTT.

The gene calls are TRBV28 and TRBJ2-1; TRBD2 matches at 10 bases. The V gene end was trimmed by 5 bases and the J gene end by 7 bases; junction bases not matched to a gene: 11. CDR3 length: 16 residues. CDR1 MDHEN and CDR2 SYDVKM come from the germline V gene. The CDR3: CASSKGEAGGRNEQFF. The CDR3 DNA reads TGTGCCAGCAGTAAAGGAGAAGCGGGGGGGCGGAATGAGCAGTTCTTC.

The chain employs TRBV4-1 and TRBJ2-5, with 8 bases identical to TRBD2. The V segment lost 8 bases and the J segment 5 bases; nucleotides outside the gene matches: 7. CDR1 MGHRA and CDR2 YSYEKL come from the germline V gene. The CDR3 loop spans 13 amino acids. CDR3 residues: CASGAGVRETQYF. CDR3 nucleotides: TGCGCCAGCGGAGCGGGGGTCCGGGAGACCCAGTACTTC.

The gene calls are TRBV5-1 and TRBJ2-7; TRBD2 might be the D (5 bases). This CDR3 region has 17 residues. Trimming shortened V by 3 bases and J by 2 bases, and 21 bases separated the two germline ends. Germline V gene lookup returns CDR1 SGHRS and CDR2 YFSETQ. CDR3 sequence (DNA): TGCGCCAGCAGCTATATTTTCCGGGGAGTCGGACCCTACGAGCAGTACTTC. Its protein is CASSYIFRGVGPYEQYF.

The chain combines TRBV28 with TRBJ1-1, with 7 bases fitting TRBD1. The CDR3 loop spans 16 amino acids. J was trimmed by 0 bases and V by 6 bases; bases with no gene match: 10. Germline assignment: CDR1 MDHEN and CDR2 SYDVKM. In nucleotides, the CDR3 is TGTGCCAGCAGCTCACCCCGGGACAGAATGAACACTGAAGCTTTCTTT. Protein product: CASSSPRDRMNTEAFF.

V and J are TRBV29-1 and TRBJ1-2, with 10 bases that match TRBD1. This CDR3 is 12 amino acids long. The junction had 3 bases not matched to a gene; V was cut back by 5 bases and J by 6 bases. Germline V lookup: CDR1 SQVTM, CDR2 ANQGSEA. This CDR3 reads CSVTGQGDGYTF. The DNA of the CDR3 is TGCAGCGTTACTGGACAGGGGGATGGCTACACCTTC. Full variable domain (missing parts from reference TRBV29-1 and TRBJ1-2): SAVISQKPSRDICQRGTSLTIQCQVDSQVTMMFWYRQQPGQSLTLIATANQGSEATYESGFVIDKFPISRPNLTFSTLTVSNMSPEDSSIYLCSVTGQGDGYTFGSGTRLTVV.

This clone was counted only a few times. Other DNA sequences of this sample code for an identical CDR3. The V and J genes are TRBV24-1 and TRBJ2-3, with 7 bases aligning to TRBD1. The V segment lost 4 bases and the J segment 9 bases; nucleotides outside the gene matches: 9. Germline lookup yields CDR1 KGHDR and CDR2 SFDVKD. This CDR3 region has 14 residues. The CDR3 here is CATSEAYDRVTQYF. CDR3 bases: TGTGCCACCAGTGAGGCTTACGACAGGGTGACGCAGTATTTT.

V and J are TRBV12-3 or TRBV12-4 and TRBJ1-4; 7 bases match TRBD1. The CDR3 sequence is 13 residues long. The J segment lost 11 bases and the V segment lost 5 bases, leaving 8 bases of the junction unmatched. The CDR3 region has the DNA TGTGCCAGCAGTACCCTACAGGGGCGGAAACTGTTTTTT. It specifies CASSTLQGRKLFF.

In its sample, this clone was seen once. The chain links TRBV12-3 or TRBV12-4 to TRBJ2-3, with D uncertain. The CDR3 extends over 13 amino acids. With 6 bases removed from V and 7 bases from J, the gap between germline ends came to 14 bases. This chain's CDR3 is CASSREALYTQYF. The DNA for the CDR3 is TGTGCCAGCAGCCGTGAGGCCCTTTATACGCAGTATTTT.

The V and J genes are TRBV5-1 and TRBJ2-7; 8 positions agree with TRBD1. The V gene end was trimmed by 6 bases and the J gene end by 2 bases; junction bases not matched to a gene: 7. CDR1 and CDR2 from the germline V gene are SGHRS and YFSETQ. The CDR3 is 14 residues long. In DNA, the CDR3 is TGCGCCAGCATGTCCCGACAGGGGCCCTACGAGCAGTACTTC. Protein sequence: CASMSRQGPYEQYF.

This clone has only a few counts. CDR3 nucleotides: TGTGCCAGCAGCCCACAGGGAAAGGGGAATTCACCCCTCCACTTT. Encoded protein: CASSPQGKGNSPLHF. The V gene is TRBV14, the J gene TRBJ1-6; TRBD1 might be the D (6 bases). The CDR3 is 15 amino acids. Germline V CDR1 and CDR2: SGHDN, FVKESK. V was cut by 4 bases and J by 7 bases, with 14 bases left in between.

The gene calls are TRBV28 and TRBJ1-6, with no clear D. V was pared by 6 bases and J by 8 bases, with 8 bases between. The CDR3 length is 12 residues. The V gene's germline CDR1 is MDHEN and CDR2 SYDVKM. The CDR3 region is CASRQGDSPLHF. The CDR3 region has the DNA TGTGCCAGCAGGCAAGGAGATTCACCCCTCCACTTT.

This clone was observed a single time. This chain uses TRBV28 with TRBJ1-5, with no clear D. With 8 bases removed from V and 8 bases from J, the gap between germline ends came to 13 bases. The CDR3 is 12 amino acids. Per the germline V gene, CDR1 is MDHEN and CDR2 is SYDVKM. In nucleotides, the CDR3 is TGTGCCAGCCAGACGGGATCAAAGCCCCAGCATTTT. As protein: CASQTGSKPQHF.